The 2 T cell receptor beta chains in this list originate from one sample, sequenced in a study of cytomegalovirus exposure and HLA in healthy donors. The PCR ran on 60 Vbeta and 13 Jbeta primers. Repertoires were generated with immunoSEQ multiplex PCR, while TCRdb's copy carries only in-frame clones and drops some. In total, the table holds about 99,000 clones. The sample was PBMCs. These receptors were obtained from a middle-aged man in good health and CMV-seronegative.

The chain joins TRBV7-2 to TRBJ2-5; a possible D gene is TRBD2 (5 bases). The V gene's germline CDR1 is SGHTA and CDR2 FQGNSA. Trimming left V 0 bases short and J 7 bases short, with 15 bases between. The CDR3 is 15 residues long. CDR3 DNA sequence: TGTGCCAGCAGCTTAGCGCATATAGAGGGAGTGACCCAGTACTTC. It codes for CASSLAHIEGVTQYF.

As regards this clone: Other nucleotide sequences from this sample produce the same CDR3. This chain connects TRBV29-1 to TRBJ2-1; 13 bases are a match to TRBD2. J was trimmed by 0 bases and V by 3 bases; bases with no gene match: 8. This CDR3 region has 18 residues. The germline CDR1 and CDR2 sequences are SQVTM and ANQGSEA. The CDR3 DNA sequence: TGCAGCGTTGACCCCGGACTAGCGGGGGTGTACTCCTACAATGAGCAGTTCTTC. Protein: CSVDPGLAGVYSYNEQFF.